The 21 T cell receptor beta chains reported below all come from one sample, sequenced in a study of shared clonotypes between healthy human individuals. The data were produced by immunoSEQ multiplex PCR, yet TCRdb's version contains in-frame clones alone and is incomplete. This table holds around 700,000 clones, roughly 73% found once. The sequenced material came from memory CD4+ T cells sorted from blood. Subset reported: CD45RA-negative fraction. The source is a woman in her 30s in good health.

The V call is TRBV29-1, the J call TRBJ2-1, with 10 bases that match TRBD1. The CDR3 has 13 amino acids. CDR1 and CDR2 from the germline V gene are SQVTM and ANQGSEA. After removal of 6 bases from V and 8 bases from J, the junction contained 7 bases not matched to a gene. CDR3 DNA sequence: TGCAGCGTCGGACAGGGGGACGCATATGAGCAGTTCTTC. Translating it yields CSVGQGDAYEQFF.

The chain employs TRBV29-1 and TRBJ1-4; TRBD1 matches 7 bases. CDR1 SQVTM and CDR2 ANQGSEA come from the germline V gene. J lost 11 bases, V lost 4 bases, and 16 bases had no gene match. This CDR3 is 15 amino acids long. In nucleotides, the CDR3 is TGCAGCGTTGTCATAGGCGGGACAGCTACCGGGAAACTGTTTTTT. Protein: CSVVIGGTATGKLFF.

The chain links TRBV28 to TRBJ2-7, with D possibly being TRBD1 or TRBD2 (5 bases each). The V gene lost 3 bases and the J gene lost 5 bases, with 17 bases spanning the gap. Germline values: CDR1 MDHEN, CDR2 SYDVKM. The CDR3 has 15 amino acids. CDR3 loop: CASSFSTPGTHEQYF. CDR3 DNA sequence: TGTGCCAGCAGTTTTTCCACCCCGGGGACCCACGAGCAGTACTTC. Combining the CDR3 with reference TRBV28 and TRBJ2-7 gives the whole variable domain DVKVTQSSRYLVKRTGEKVFLECVQDMDHENMFWYRQDPGLGLRLIYFSYDVKMKEKGDIPEGYSVSREKKERFSLILESASTNQTSMYLCASSFSTPGTHEQYFGPGTRLTVT.

The rearrangement uses TRBV7-3 and TRBJ2-5, with D possibly being TRBD2 (6 bases). V dropped 3 bases and J dropped 4 bases, with 12 bases sitting between them. The CDR3 extends over 14 amino acids. The germline CDR1 and CDR2 sequences are SGHTA and FQGTGA. The CDR3 DNA reads TGTGCCAGCAGCTTGACTAGAACCTTAGAGACCCAGTACTTC. Residues: CASSLTRTLETQYF.

This clone was recorded a few times. The chain combines TRBV5-4 with TRBJ2-7, with D hard to call. Trimming left V 2 bases short and J 2 bases short, with 2 bases between. The CDR3 runs 11 residues. CDR1 SGHNT and CDR2 YYREEE come from the germline V gene (reference sequence). This chain's CDR3 is CASSFAYEQYF. DNA of the CDR3: TGTGCCAGCAGCTTCGCCTACGAGCAGTACTTC.

About this clone itself: The junction shows a germline mismatch at one end, possibly a read error. The chain links TRBV28 to TRBJ2-5; no definite D call. Germline V CDR1 and CDR2: MDHEN, SYDVKM. The CDR3 runs to 12 residues. This chain's CDR3 is CATSLPQETQYF. The CDR3 bases are TGTGCCACCAGTCTGCCGCAAGAGACCCAGTACTTC.

The V and J genes are TRBV6-4 and TRBJ1-2, with 10 nucleotides matching TRBD1. This CDR3 spans 14 amino acids. Trimming removed 6 bases from V and 3 bases from J; junction bases left unmatched: 4. Germline V gene data show CDR1 as MRHNA and CDR2 as SNTAGT. Here the CDR3 reads CASSRDRGDYGYTF. CDR3 nucleotide sequence: TGTGCCAGCAGCCGGGACAGGGGTGACTATGGCTACACCTTC.

J is TRBJ2-1 and V is TRBV28, with no clear D. V lost 6 bases and J 6 bases, leaving 12 bases between the germline ends. The CDR3 contains 13 residues. Germline assignment: CDR1 MDHEN and CDR2 SYDVKM. Written as DNA, the CDR3 is TGTGCCAGCAGAAACCACGACACCAATGAGCAGTTCTTC. It encodes CASRNHDTNEQFF.

The gene calls are TRBV5-1 and TRBJ2-5; 11 bases line up with TRBD2. Germline assignment: CDR1 SGHRS and CDR2 YFSETQ. The ends lost 3 bases at V and 0 bases at J; junction bases unmatched: 4. The CDR3 is made up of 16 amino acids. The CDR3 DNA is TGCGCCAGCAGCTATGGGACTAGCGGTAACCAAGAGACCCAGTACTTC. Amino acids: CASSYGTSGNQETQYF.

The CDR3 reads CASRDVRRTGELFF. For the CDR3, the DNA is TGTGCCAGCAGAGATGTCAGGAGGACCGGGGAGCTGTTTTTT. J is TRBJ2-2 and V is TRBV28, with D perhaps TRBD2 (5 bases). CDR1 is MDHEN, CDR2 SYDVKM, per germline. V lost 6 bases, J lost 5 bases, and 13 bases lay in between. This CDR3 comprises 14 residues. The full variable domain, with the rest looked up from reference TRBV28 and TRBJ2-2, is DVKVTQSSRYLVKRTGEKVFLECVQDMDHENMFWYRQDPGLGLRLIYFSYDVKMKEKGDIPEGYSVSREKKERFSLILESASTNQTSMYLCASRDVRRTGELFFGEGSRLTVL.

The DNA for the CDR3 is TGTGCCAGCAGTTTGCAGCGGCAGCCCCAGCATTTT. Translated, it gives CASSLQRQPQHF. The genes are TRBV28 and TRBJ1-5; no reliable D call. With 3 bases removed from V and 7 bases from J, the gap between germline ends came to 7 bases. This CDR3 contains 12 residues. Germline lookup yields CDR1 MDHEN and CDR2 SYDVKM.

This rearrangement joins TRBV15 to TRBJ2-1, with TRBD1 matching 9 bases. V lost 1 base and J lost 9; bases outside the gene matches: 10. The CDR3 contains 16 residues. The germline gives CDR1 LNHNV, CDR2 YYDKDF (reference sequence). CDR3 residues: CATSRGLGQGQFEQFF. CDR3 bases: TGTGCCACCAGCAGAGGGTTGGGACAGGGACAATTTGAGCAGTTCTTC.

In nucleotides, the CDR3 is TGTGCCAGCAGTGATCAAACAGGGCTCGGGGGCTACAATGAGCAGTTCTTC. As protein: CASSDQTGLGGYNEQFF. V is TRBV2 and J is TRBJ2-1; D may correspond to TRBD1 or TRBD2 (6 bases each). There are 17 residues in the CDR3. The germline CDR1 and CDR2 sequences are SNHLY and FYNNEI. Trimming left V 3 bases short and J 3 bases short, with 18 bases between.

The rearrangement links TRBV19 to TRBJ2-2, with no clear D. CDR1 is LNHDA and CDR2 is SQIVND in the germline V gene (reference sequence). V was pared by 3 bases and J by 2 bases, with 7 bases between. The CDR3 has 14 residues. The CDR3 here is CASSMAVNTGELFF. DNA for the CDR3: TGTGCCAGTAGTATGGCAGTCAACACCGGGGAGCTGTTTTTT.

Comments on this clone: Other DNA variants within this sample encode the same CDR3. The chain uses TRBV5-1 and TRBJ2-1; TRBD2 aligns across 8 bases. V gave up 1 base and J gave up 4 bases; unmatched junction bases: 4. The CDR3 loop spans 15 amino acids. Germline CDR1 is SGHRS and CDR2 is YFSETQ. The CDR3 DNA is TGCGCCAGCAGCTTGAGTACTAGCGGATACAATGAGCAGTTCTTC. Amino acids: CASSLSTSGYNEQFF.

The V and J genes are TRBV9 and TRBJ1-4; D might be TRBD1 (6 bases). The germline CDR1 and CDR2 sequences are SGDLS and YYNGEE. V was shortened by 4 bases and J by 5 bases, with 15 bases between the two germline ends. The CDR3 consists of 15 residues. Here the CDR3 DNA reads TGTGCCAGCAGCACCCCACAGGGAGGCAATGAAAAACTGTTTTTT. This translates into CASSTPQGGNEKLFF.

This clone has a handful of counts. The rearrangement uses TRBV4-2 and TRBJ2-1, with TRBD2 matching over 11 bases. V gave up 0 bases and J gave up 3 bases; unmatched junction bases: 1. CDR1 is LGHNA and CDR2 is YNFKEQ in the germline V gene. The CDR3 spans 16 residues. CDR3 DNA: TGTGCCAGCAGCCAAGAAGGGACTAGCGGCTACAATGAGCAGTTCTTC. It is translated as CASSQEGTSGYNEQFF.

V is TRBV7-3 and J is TRBJ2-1, with 15 positions matching TRBD2. Germline loops: CDR1 SGHTA, CDR2 FQGTGA. The CDR3 sequence is 16 residues long. Trimming removed 4 bases from V and 8 bases from J; junction bases left unmatched: 6. CDR3 region: CASSSGLAGGVDEQFF. In nucleotides, the CDR3 is TGTGCCAGCAGCTCCGGACTAGCGGGAGGGGTGGATGAGCAGTTCTTC. The complete variable domain, with remaining parts taken from reference TRBV7-3 and TRBJ2-1, reads GAGVSQTPSNKVTEKGKYVELRCDPISGHTALYWYRQSLGQGPEFLIYFQGTGAADDSGLPNDRFFAVRPEGSVSTLKIQRTERGDSAVYLCASSSGLAGGVDEQFFGPGTRLTVL.

The rearrangement uses TRBV2 and TRBJ2-1, with D possibly being TRBD2 (6 bases). The germline CDR1 and CDR2 sequences are SNHLY and FYNNEI. Trimming shortened V by 7 bases and J by 8 bases, and 18 bases separated the two germline ends. The CDR3 length is 14 residues. This chain's CDR3 is CASMLGSGVDEQFF. The CDR3 bases are TGTGCCAGCATGTTGGGTAGCGGCGTCGATGAGCAGTTCTTC. The full variable domain, completed using reference TRBV2 and TRBJ2-1, is EPEVTQTPSHQVTQMGQEVILRCVPISNHLYFYWYRQILGQKVEFLVSFYNNEISEKSEIFDDQFSVERPDGSNFTLKIRSTKLEDSAMYFCASMLGSGVDEQFFGPGTRLTVL.

A remark on this clone: Additional DNA sequences in this sample encode the identical CDR3. The chain links TRBV7-2 to TRBJ2-7; 7 bases match TRBD2. Germline values: CDR1 SGHTA, CDR2 FQGNSA. The CDR3 extends over 14 amino acids. With 5 bases clipped from V and 0 bases from J, the junction kept 4 bases outside the gene matches. The CDR3 reads CASSQQRDSYEQYF. In DNA form, the CDR3 reads TGTGCCAGCAGCCAGCAGCGGGACTCCTACGAGCAGTACTTC.

The chain combines TRBV5-1 with TRBJ1-2; tentatively, D is TRBD1 (5 bases). CDR3 length: 14 amino acids. Per the germline V gene, CDR1 is SGHRS and CDR2 is YFSETQ. Trimming pared 1 base from V and 5 bases from J, leaving 12 bases between. CDR3 in amino acids: CASSLQGGSYGYTF. The CDR3 DNA reads TGCGCCAGCAGCTTGCAGGGCGGGAGTTATGGCTACACCTTC. Using reference TRBV5-1 and TRBJ1-2 for the parts outside the CDR3, the full variable domain is KAGVTQTPRYLIKTRGQQVTLSCSPISGHRSVSWYQQTPGQGLQFLFEYFSETQRNKGNFPGRFSGRQFSNSRSEMNVSTLELGDSALYLCASSLQGGSYGYTFGSGTRLTVV.